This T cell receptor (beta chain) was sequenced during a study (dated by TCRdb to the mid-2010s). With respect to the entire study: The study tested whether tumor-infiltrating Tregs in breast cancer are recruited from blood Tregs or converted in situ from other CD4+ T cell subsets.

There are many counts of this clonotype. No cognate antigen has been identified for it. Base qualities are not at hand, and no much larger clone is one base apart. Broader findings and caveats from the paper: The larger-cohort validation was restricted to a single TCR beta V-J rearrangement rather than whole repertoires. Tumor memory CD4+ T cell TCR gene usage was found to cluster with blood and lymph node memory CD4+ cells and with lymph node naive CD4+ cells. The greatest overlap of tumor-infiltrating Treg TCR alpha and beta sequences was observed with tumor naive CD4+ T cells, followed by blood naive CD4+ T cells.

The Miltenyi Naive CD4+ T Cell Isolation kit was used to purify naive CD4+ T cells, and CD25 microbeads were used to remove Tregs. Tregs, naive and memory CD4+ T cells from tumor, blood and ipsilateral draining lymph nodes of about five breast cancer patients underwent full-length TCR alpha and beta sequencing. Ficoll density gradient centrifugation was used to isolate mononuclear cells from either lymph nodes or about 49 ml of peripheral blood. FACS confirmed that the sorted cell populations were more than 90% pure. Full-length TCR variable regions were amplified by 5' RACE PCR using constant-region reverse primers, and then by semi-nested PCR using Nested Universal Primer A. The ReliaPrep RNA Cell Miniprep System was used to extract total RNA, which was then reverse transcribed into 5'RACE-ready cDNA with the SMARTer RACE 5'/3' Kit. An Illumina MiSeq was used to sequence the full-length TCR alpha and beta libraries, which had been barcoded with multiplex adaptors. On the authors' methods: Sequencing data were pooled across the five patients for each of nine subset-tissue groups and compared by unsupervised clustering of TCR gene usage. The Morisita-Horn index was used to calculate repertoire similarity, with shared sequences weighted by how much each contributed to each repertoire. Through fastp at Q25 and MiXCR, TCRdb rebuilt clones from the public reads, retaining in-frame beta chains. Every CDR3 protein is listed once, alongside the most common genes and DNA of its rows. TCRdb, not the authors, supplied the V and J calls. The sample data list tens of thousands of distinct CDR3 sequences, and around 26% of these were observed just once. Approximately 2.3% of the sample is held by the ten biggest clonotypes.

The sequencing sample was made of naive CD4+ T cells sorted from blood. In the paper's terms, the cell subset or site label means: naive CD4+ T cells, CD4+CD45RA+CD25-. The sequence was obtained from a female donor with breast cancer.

The CDR3 in this case is CSARPGGSVYSNQPQHF. The nucleotide sequence reads as follows: TGCAGTGCTAGGCCAGGGGGGAGCGTCTATAGCAATCAGCCCCAGCATTTT. The V and J segments used are TRBV20-1 and TRBJ1-5, and 7 junction bases match TRBD1. V is cut back by 3 bases and J by 0 bases, with 11 bases in the junction unmatched. Its CDR3 holds 17 amino acids, cysteine through phenylalanine. Left in the record is the CDR3 DNA by itself, 51 bases read in frame from the first base. Via the germline V gene (reference sequence), CDR1 is DFQATT and CDR2 SNEGSKA.